These T cell receptor beta chains were read from a single sample in a study of shared clonotypes between healthy human individuals. Profiling relied on immunoSEQ multiplex PCR, and the TCRdb table lists in-frame clones only, not all of them. The sample holds 2 million to 2.5 million clones, roughly 91% seen once. The sequenced sample consisted of naive CD8+ T cells from PBMCs. These receptors originate from a young man in good health. Some clones in this sample may be carry-over from other donors' samples. The CDR3 runs from the conserved cysteine through the conserved F or W. A D gene is named only where the DNA matches it firmly. Clone sizes are given selectively: once, few, many, or a class where the clone is expanded.

V	D	size	J	CDR3	DNA
TRBV11-3	TRBD2	NA	TRBJ2-1	CASSPRLAGGGDEQFF	TGTGCCAGCAGCCCCCGACTAGCGGGAGGGGGCGATGAGCAGTTCTTC
TRBV11-1	NA	NA	TRBJ2-7	CASSLYAGEQYF	TGTGCCAGCAGCTTATACGCGGGAGAGCAGTACTTC
TRBV27	TRBD2	NA	TRBJ2-1	CASSRLAGNEQFF	TGTGCCAGCAGCAGACTAGCGGGCAATGAGCAGTTCTTC
TRBV25-1	NA	NA	TRBJ1-2	CASSELRGSGYTF	TGTGCCAGCAGTGAATTGAGGGGATCCGGCTACACCTTC
TRBV14	TRBD2	NA	TRBJ2-1	CASSDWTSGNEQFF	TGTGCCAGCAGTGACTGGACTAGCGGCAATGAGCAGTTCTTC
TRBV6-1	TRBD2	NA	TRBJ2-3	CASSGPAGLAGTDTQYF	TGTGCCAGCAGTGGTCCCGCGGGACTAGCGGGCACAGATACGCAGTATTTT
TRBV27	NA	NA	TRBJ2-7	CASSPSRGTLSYEQYF	TGTGCCAGCAGTCCCAGCCGGGGGACACTCTCCTACGAGCAGTACTTC
TRBV27	TRBD1	NA	TRBJ1-1	CASSPSDRGRTGGTEAFF	TGTGCCAGCAGTCCATCGGACAGGGGGCGGACGGGAGGCACTGAAGCTTTCTTT
TRBV9	NA	few	TRBJ1-1	CASSVEQGHTEAFF	TGTGCCAGCAGCGTAGAACAGGGACACACTGAAGCTTTCTTT
TRBV19	NA	NA	TRBJ1-1	CASSMGDGTEAFF	TGTGCCAGTAGTATGGGGGATGGCACTGAAGCTTTCTTT
TRBV11-1	NA	NA	TRBJ2-5	CASSFSGDQETQYF	TGTGCCAGCAGCTTTTCAGGGGACCAAGAGACCCAGTACTTC
TRBV6-1	NA	NA	TRBJ2-7	CASKGGAEQYF	TGTGCCAGCAAAGGAGGGGCCGAGCAGTACTTC
TRBV27	NA	few	TRBJ1-1	CASSLPSGTEAFF	TGTGCCAGCAGTTTGCCCTCCGGCACTGAAGCTTTCTTT
TRBV4-2	NA	NA	TRBJ2-2	CASSQDRRPGELFF	TGTGCCAGCAGCCAAGATAGACGTCCCGGGGAGCTGTTTTTT
TRBV11-3	NA	once	TRBJ2-3	CASKGRGADTQYF	TGTGCTTCCAAGGGCCGAGGAGCAGATACGCAGTATTTT
TRBV30	NA	NA	TRBJ2-5	CAWSIGDLGEQYF	TGTGCCTGGAGCATCGGGGACCTCGGGGAGCAGTACTTC
TRBV5-1	NA	NA	TRBJ2-2	CASGPSVSGELFF	TGCGCCAGCGGGCCTTCGGTATCCGGGGAGCTGTTTTTT
TRBV19	TRBD2	NA	TRBJ2-5	CASSPRGGERETQYF	TGTGCCAGTAGCCCTCGGGGGGGGGAAAGAGAGACCCAGTACTTC
TRBV7-9	NA	NA	TRBJ1-1	CASSDSLSEAFF	TGTGCCAGCTCGGACAGTTTGAGTGAAGCTTTCTTT
TRBV6-4	NA	NA	TRBJ2-2	CASSDLAGPYTGELFF	TGTGCCAGCAGTGACCTTGCAGGCCCGTACACCGGGGAGCTGTTTTTT
TRBV13	NA	once	TRBJ2-3	CASSGRTDTQYF	TGTGCCAGCAGCGGCCGCACAGATACGCAGTATTTT
TRBV2	TRBD2	NA	TRBJ2-7	CASTREDYEQYF	TGTGCCAGCACCCGGGAGGACTACGAGCAGTACTTC
TRBV28	NA	NA	TRBJ2-2	CASSTETEGGGELFF	TGTGCCAGCAGTACCGAGACAGAAGGTGGCGGGGAGCTGTTTTTT
TRBV7-9	NA	once	TRBJ1-1	CASSLEAGTEAFF	TGTGCCAGCAGCTTAGAGGCAGGAACTGAAGCTTTCTTT
TRBV4-2	NA	NA	TRBJ2-3	CASSQESGGAGTDTQYF	TGTGCCAGCAGCCAAGAATCCGGGGGCGCCGGCACAGATACGCAGTATTTT
TRBV7-9	TRBD2	NA	TRBJ2-1	CASSSSGSGYNEQFF	TGTGCCAGCAGCTCAAGCGGGAGTGGGTACAATGAGCAGTTCTTC
TRBV10-3	NA	NA	TRBJ2-7	CAISSDSSYEQYF	TGTGCCATCAGCTCGGACAGCTCCTACGAGCAGTACTTC
TRBV2	TRBD1	NA	TRBJ2-1	CATFLDRGQNEQFF	TGTGCCACCTTCCTGGACAGGGGGCAGAATGAGCAGTTCTTC
TRBV7-9	NA	NA	TRBJ2-7	CASSDGRGRQYF	TGTGCCAGCAGCGACGGACGGGGGCGGCAGTACTTC